The 5 T cell receptor beta chains given below trace back to one sample, sequenced in a study of T cell responses to AZD1222 COVID-19 vaccine. Data came from immunoSEQ multiplex PCR; TCRdb stores just in-frame clones and leaves some out. Among approximately 150,000 clones listed, 80% to 90% were seen once. Material: peripheral blood, obtained on day 0 of AZD1222 vaccination. These receptors were obtained from an adult in good health.

The CDR3 loop is CASSRIQGLNTEAFF. The CDR3 region has the DNA TGTGCCAGCAGCAGAATACAGGGATTGAACACTGAAGCTTTCTTT. This chain joins TRBV25-1 and TRBJ1-1; D is perhaps TRBD1 (6 bases). The germline V and J ends were trimmed by 6 bases and 0 bases, with 14 bases remaining between them. Germline assignment: CDR1 MGHDK and CDR2 SYGVNS. This CDR3 has 15 residues.

V gene TRBV27 combines with J gene TRBJ2-7; 10 positions agree with TRBD2. The CDR3 runs 14 residues. Germline loops: CDR1 MNHEY, CDR2 SMNVEV (reference sequence). V shed 5 bases, J shed 3 bases, and the junction held 4 bases outside the gene matches. CDR3 loop: CASSTGTSVYEQYF. CDR3 nucleotide sequence: TGTGCCAGCAGTACCGGGACTAGCGTCTACGAGCAGTACTTC.

This chain links TRBV18 with TRBJ2-5; D gene unclear. This CDR3 comprises 14 residues. Per germline, CDR1 KGHSH and CDR2 LQKENI. V was trimmed by 5 bases and J by 4 bases, leaving 14 bases between them. CDR3 sequence: CASSSTVKGETQYF. The CDR3 region has the DNA TGTGCCAGCTCATCCACTGTGAAGGGAGAGACCCAGTACTTC.

The CDR3 loop reads CASSERATGRRDEQYF. CDR3 in DNA: TGTGCCAGCAGTGAGAGGGCGACAGGCCGCCGGGACGAGCAGTACTTC. The V gene is TRBV2, the J gene TRBJ2-7, with D tentatively TRBD1 (6 bases). The germline CDR1 and CDR2 sequences are SNHLY and FYNNEI. This CDR3 has 16 residues. Trimming took 3 bases from V and 5 from J, leaving 20 bases between them. The whole variable domain, remainder taken from reference TRBV2 and TRBJ2-7, is EPEVTQTPSHQVTQMGQEVILRCVPISNHLYFYWYRQILGQKVEFLVSFYNNEISEKSEIFDDQFSVERPDGSNFTLKIRSTKLEDSAMYFCASSERATGRRDEQYFGPGTRLTVT.

J is TRBJ1-4 and V is TRBV7-2, with unresolved D. With 1 base removed from V and 0 bases from J, the gap between germline ends came to 6 bases. The CDR3 runs to 15 residues. The V gene's germline CDR1 is SGHTA and CDR2 FQGNSA. The CDR3 here is CASSLGLATNEKLFF. CDR3 in DNA: TGTGCCAGCAGCTTAGGTCTAGCAACTAATGAAAAACTGTTTTTT.